This passage covers 31 T cell receptor beta chains from one sample sequenced in a study of response to subunit inactivated influenza vaccine. One entry per CDR3 protein results from TCRdb running MiXCR on the RT-PCR reads. Among 590,000 or so distinct CDR3 sequences listed, approximately 15% were seen once. Here the sequenced sample was PBMCs from blood, taken roughly 2 weeks before vaccination. The origin of the receptors is a man aged 45-65 years who received an inactivated influenza vaccine.

This clonotype was seen more than once but under ten times. The genes are TRBV5-1 and TRBJ2-5; TRBD2 agrees at 9 bases. Per the germline V gene, CDR1 is SGHRS and CDR2 is YFSETQ. The ends lost 0 bases at V and 1 base at J; junction bases unmatched: 4. This CDR3 has 16 amino acids. The CDR3 loop reads CASSLGLAVTQETQYF. As DNA, the CDR3 is TGCGCCAGCAGCTTGGGACTAGCGGTGACCCAAGAGACCCAGTACTTC.

This clonotype was seen just once. One end of the junction varies from germline; a read error may be responsible. V and J are TRBV20-1 and TRBJ2-5; 9 positions agree with TRBD2. Germline-derived CDR1 and CDR2 are DFQATT and SNEGSKA (reference sequence). This CDR3 spans 16 amino acids. The CDR3 coding sequence is TGCAGTGCTAGAGATACGCTAGCGGGACGACAAGAGTCCCAGTACTTC. It specifies CSARDTLAGRQESQYF.

This clonotype was seen many times. V is TRBV20-1 and J is TRBJ2-3; 11 bases match TRBD2. This CDR3 is built from 16 residues. V gave up 0 bases and J gave up 4 bases; unmatched junction bases: 6. CDR1 and CDR2 (germline): DFQATT, SNEGSKA (reference sequence). The CDR3 reads CSARDSSGRWSDTQYF. CDR3 sequence (DNA): TGCAGTGCTAGAGATTCTAGCGGGAGGTGGTCAGATACGCAGTATTTT.

V is TRBV20-1 and J is TRBJ2-2; D might be TRBD1 or TRBD2, each matching 5 bases. Germline V gene data show CDR1 as DFQATT and CDR2 as SNEGSKA (reference sequence). Deletions cut 0 bases from V and 3 bases from J, with 14 bases between. The CDR3 covers 16 residues. As DNA, the CDR3 is TGCAGTGCTAGAGATTTAGCCGGGACCTACACCGGGGAGCTGTTTTTT. Translating gives CSARDLAGTYTGELFF.

J is TRBJ2-1 and V is TRBV6-1; D remains ambiguous. The V end lost 11 bases, the J end lost 3 bases, and 11 bases lay between the germline ends. This CDR3 spans 12 amino acids. Germline V gene data show CDR1 as MNHNS and CDR2 as SASEGT. CDR3 in DNA: TGTGCCGGACGATCAAACTACAATGAGCAGTTCTTC. Protein: CAGRSNYNEQFF.

The V call is TRBV6-5, the J call TRBJ2-7; TRBD1 matches 7 bases. The CDR3 is made up of 15 amino acids. Germline V gene lookup returns CDR1 MNHEY and CDR2 SVGAGI. V dropped 1 base and J dropped 5; count of bases not matched to a gene: 8. CDR3 residues: CASSYYGTARDEQYF. DNA of the CDR3: TGTGCCAGCAGTTACTACGGGACAGCCCGCGACGAGCAGTACTTC.

This chain joins TRBV20-1 and TRBJ2-3; 7 bases agree with TRBD1. The trim removed 3 bases at V and 1 base at J, leaving 7 bases unmatched. Germline V gene sequence: CDR1 DFQATT, CDR2 SNEGSKA (reference sequence). The CDR3 loop spans 15 amino acids. The CDR3 bases are TGCAGTGCTAGCCCGACAGGGATGGGCACAGATACGCAGTATTTT. Residues: CSASPTGMGTDTQYF.

The chain is built from TRBV30 and TRBJ2-3; D gene uncertain. The CDR3 sequence is 14 residues long. V shed 3 bases and J shed 3 bases, with 13 bases lying between them. CDR1 and CDR2 (germline): GTSNPN, SVGIG (reference sequence). CDR3 bases: TGTGCCTGGAGCGTATCTAGGATTACAGATACGCAGTATTTT. This translates into CAWSVSRITDTQYF.

This clonotype turned up a few times. The rearrangement joins TRBV4-3 to TRBJ2-5, with D possibly TRBD1 on 5 matching bases. The CDR3 covers 16 residues. The V gene lost 0 bases and the J gene lost 3 bases, with 14 bases spanning the gap. Germline V CDR1 and CDR2: LGHNA, YSLEER. The CDR3 DNA sequence: TGCGCCAGCAGCCAAGATTGGCCAGGGCTGGAAGAGACCCAGTACTTC. As protein: CASSQDWPGLEETQYF.

The chain employs TRBV5-1 and TRBJ2-2, with a possible D match to TRBD1 (6 bases). The CDR3 totals 16 residues. The germline V gene has CDR1 SGHRS and CDR2 YFSETQ. V was clipped by 4 bases and J by 1 base, with 14 bases between them. CDR3 region: CASSHNIQGNTGELFF. DNA of the CDR3: TGCGCCAGCAGCCACAACATACAGGGGAACACCGGGGAGCTGTTTTTT.

This clonotype showed up many times. The CDR3 DNA sequence: TGTGCCAGCAGCTTAGCGGGCATGGGGCGGGGTGAAGCTTTCTTT. Translation gives CASSLAGMGRGEAFF. The chain employs TRBV7-2 and TRBJ1-1, with D maybe TRBD1 (5 bases). Germline CDR1 SGHTA, CDR2 FQGNSA. Trimming pared 0 bases from V and 7 bases from J, leaving 15 bases between. The length of the CDR3 is 15 residues.

V and J are TRBV28 and TRBJ1-6, with D hard to call. V lost 6 bases and J 14 bases, leaving 11 bases between the germline ends. This CDR3 spans 11 amino acids. Germline loops: CDR1 MDHEN, CDR2 SYDVKM. The DNA for the CDR3 is TGTGCCAGCAGCCTTGGGCGGTCCCTCCACTTT. The encoded protein is CASSLGRSLHF.

This clonotype was counted once. The genes are TRBV6-1 and TRBJ2-3, with TRBD1 matching over 8 bases. The CDR3 totals 14 residues. The germline gives CDR1 MNHNS, CDR2 SASEGT. The V segment lost 4 bases and the J segment 4 bases; nucleotides outside the gene matches: 4. CDR3 sequence reads: CASSGRGQADTQYF. DNA of the CDR3: TGTGCCAGCAGTGGTCGGGGACAGGCAGATACGCAGTATTTT.

The rearrangement links TRBV2 to TRBJ1-1; D is ambiguous. The CDR3 is made up of 15 amino acids. V lost 2 bases, J lost 4 bases, and 14 bases lay in between. The germline CDR1 and CDR2 sequences are SNHLY and FYNNEI. CDR3 DNA sequence: TGTGCCAGCAGTGAATCCGGCCCGGGCCCCACTGAAGCTTTCTTT. It encodes CASSESGPGPTEAFF.

This clonotype was observed a few times. The CDR3: CSARDSGTTSEKLFF. The CDR3 region has the DNA TGCAGTGCTAGAGACTCCGGGACCACCAGTGAAAAACTGTTTTTT. This chain joins TRBV20-1 and TRBJ1-4; possibly TRBD1 for D (5 bases). The CDR3 spans 15 residues. Per the germline V gene, CDR1 is DFQATT and CDR2 is SNEGSKA (reference sequence). Trimming took off 0 bases at V and 7 bases at J, with 15 bases between the two ends.

On this clonotype itself: At one end, the junction sequence differs from germline, possibly due to a read error. The chain links TRBV6-2 or TRBV6-3 to TRBJ2-7; TRBD1 matches 9 bases. CDR3 length: 14 residues. Germline V gene lookup returns CDR1 MNHEY and CDR2 SVGEGT. The CDR3 DNA reads as TGTGCCAGCCGTGGACAGGGGATATCCTACGAGCAGTGCTTC. It is translated as CASRGQGISYEQCF.

This rearrangement joins TRBV12-5 to TRBJ2-1, with 12 bases matching TRBD2. This CDR3 has 15 residues. Per the germline V gene, CDR1 is LGHNT and CDR2 is FRNRAP. V shed 6 bases, J shed 9 bases, and the junction held 9 bases outside the gene matches. The CDR3 region is CASGPTSGRYSEQFF. The CDR3 region has the DNA TGTGCTAGTGGCCCTACTAGCGGGAGGTACTCTGAGCAGTTCTTC.

This clonotype has more than one count but fewer than ten. The chain recombines TRBV3-1 with TRBJ2-6; no reliable D call. CDR3 length: 13 residues. V was shortened by 4 bases and J by 3 bases, with 4 bases between the two germline ends. CDR1 and CDR2 (germline): LGHDT, YNNKEL (reference sequence). The CDR3 nucleotides read TGTGCCAGCAGCCGAAATGGGGCCAACGTCCTGACTTTC. Its translation is CASSRNGANVLTF. Variable domain in full (rest from reference TRBV3-1 and TRBJ2-6): DTAVSQTPKYLVTQMGNDKSIKCEQNLGHDTMYWYKQDSKKFLKIMFSYNNKELIINETVPNRFSPKSPDKAHLNLHINSLELGDSAVYFCASSRNGANVLTFGAGSRLTVL.

This clonotype has more than one count but fewer than ten. The chain employs TRBV11-2 and TRBJ1-6; maybe TRBD1 (5 bases). CDR1 is SGHAT, CDR2 FQNNGV, per germline. Trimming left V 4 bases short and J 6 bases short, with 28 bases between. CDR3 length equals 20 residues. CDR3 loop: CASSYAPALFAGPSNSPLHF. The CDR3 region has the DNA TGTGCCAGCAGCTATGCACCGGCCCTATTCGCAGGGCCGTCTAATTCACCCCTCCACTTT.

The chain uses TRBV20-1 and TRBJ2-1; 10 nucleotides match TRBD2. Per the germline V gene, CDR1 is DFQATT and CDR2 is SNEGSKA (reference sequence). The CDR3 contains 14 residues. The ends lost 5 bases at V and 2 bases at J; junction bases unmatched: 3. The CDR3 DNA follows: TGCAGTGCTTGGACTAGCGGTACCTACAATGAGCAGTTCTTC. This encodes CSAWTSGTYNEQFF.

The V gene is TRBV7-2, the J gene TRBJ2-1, with TRBD1 matching over 7 bases. The trim removed 4 bases at V and 6 bases at J, leaving 9 bases unmatched. CDR1 and CDR2 (germline): SGHTA, FQGNSA. This CDR3 spans 15 amino acids. Here the CDR3 DNA reads TGTGCCAGCAGCTCAACAGGGGAAAGGTTCAATGAGCAGTTCTTC. Its protein is CASSSTGERFNEQFF.

This clonotype was detected many times. This chain links TRBV27 with TRBJ1-2; 9 bases line up with TRBD1. V trimming: 1 base; J trimming: 7 bases; junction bases outside the gene matches: 4. The germline V gene encodes CDR1 MNHEY and CDR2 SMNVEV (reference sequence). The CDR3 consists of 14 residues. The CDR3: CASSLLGTGFGYTF. Written as DNA, the CDR3 is TGTGCCAGCAGTTTATTGGGGACAGGGTTTGGCTACACCTTC.

The chain recombines TRBV15 with TRBJ2-7, with D unclear. V lost 2 bases, J lost 0 bases, and 14 bases lay in between. This CDR3 is 16 amino acids long. The germline V gene has CDR1 LNHNV and CDR2 YYDKDF (reference sequence). The CDR3 region has the DNA TGTGCCACCAGCAGATCCCGGTCCCACCGCTCCTACGAGCAGTACTTC. Translation gives CATSRSRSHRSYEQYF.

This clonotype was seen a few times. The chain is built from TRBV7-9 and TRBJ2-5; D might be TRBD1 or TRBD2, each matching 5 bases. Germline loops: CDR1 SEHNR, CDR2 FQNEAQ (reference sequence). This CDR3 is 14 amino acids long. V shed 1 base and J shed 4 bases, with 10 bases lying between them. In DNA form, the CDR3 reads TGTGCCAGCAGCTTAGTTGTGGGGGTAGAGACCCAGTACTTC. Translating gives CASSLVVGVETQYF. Together with reference TRBV7-9 and TRBJ2-5, the CDR3 gives the full variable domain: DTGVSQNPRHKITKRGQNVTFRCDPISEHNRLYWYRQTLGQGPEFLTYFQNEAQLEKSRLLSDRFSAERPKGSFSTLEIQRTEQGDSAMYLCASSLVVGVETQYFGPGTRLLVL.

This clonotype turned up a few times. This sequence joins TRBV9 and TRBJ2-1, with 9 bases fitting TRBD1. After removal of 7 bases from V and 7 bases from J, the junction contained 9 bases not matched to a gene. Germline V gene sequence: CDR1 SGDLS, CDR2 YYNGEE. The length of the CDR3 is 14 residues. CDR3 nucleotide sequence: TGTGCCAGCGGCACAGGGGGCGCGAGTAATGAGCAGTTCTTC. It yields the protein CASGTGGASNEQFF.

This clonotype was picked up a small number of times. The J gene is TRBJ1-1, the V gene TRBV4-3; a weak D match, TRBD1 (5 bases). The CDR3 is 14 residues long. CDR1 LGHNA and CDR2 YSLEER come from the germline V gene. V was trimmed by 5 bases and J by 5 bases, leaving 15 bases between them. The CDR3 loop is CASSAEPGGTEAFF. As DNA, the CDR3 is TGCGCCAGCAGCGCTGAACCCGGGGGGACTGAAGCTTTCTTT.

The rearrangement links TRBV29-1 to TRBJ2-2; 9 positions agree with TRBD1. The J segment lost 4 bases and the V segment lost 7 bases, leaving 10 bases of the junction unmatched. From germline, CDR1 is SQVTM and CDR2 ANQGSEA. The CDR3 runs 15 residues. The CDR3 DNA reads TGCAGCGCCACAACCGGGACAGGGCCCACCGGGGAGCTGTTTTTT. Translated: CSATTGTGPTGELFF.

The rearrangement joins TRBV28 to TRBJ2-2; maybe TRBD2 (6 bases). The V gene lost 6 bases and the J gene lost 9 bases, with 14 bases spanning the gap. The CDR3 is 13 residues long. Germline CDR1 MDHEN, CDR2 SYDVKM. The CDR3 sequence is CASRPTSQWELFF. In DNA, the CDR3 is TGTGCCAGCAGACCGACTAGTCAGTGGGAGCTGTTTTTT. Filled out from reference TRBV28 and TRBJ2-2, the complete variable domain reads DVKVTQSSRYLVKRTGEKVFLECVQDMDHENMFWYRQDPGLGLRLIYFSYDVKMKEKGDIPEGYSVSREKKERFSLILESASTNQTSMYLCASRPTSQWELFFGEGSRLTVL.

In this sample, this clonotype turned up a few times. The chain couples TRBV27 to TRBJ2-7, with a weak D call TRBD1 (5 bases). The CDR3 has 14 amino acids. Trimming stripped 5 bases from V and 0 bases from J, with 11 bases between. The germline V gene has CDR1 MNHEY and CDR2 SMNVEV (reference sequence). For the CDR3, the DNA is TGTGCCAGCAGTACCCGACAGAGCTCCTACGAGCAGTACTTC. Amino acids: CASSTRQSSYEQYF.

This clonotype was counted a few times. In DNA, the CDR3 is TGTGCCAGTGGGACAGGGGCTGGCGAGCAGTACTTC. This translates into CASGTGAGEQYF. The chain links TRBV3-1 to TRBJ2-7, with 10 positions matching TRBD1. In germline, CDR1 is LGHDT, CDR2 YNNKEL (reference sequence). CDR3 size: 12 residues. V lost 9 bases, J lost 6 bases, and 5 bases stayed unmatched.

This clonotype has a handful of counts. CDR3 in DNA: TGCAGCGTTGAGAATCCGGCCTCTAACGAGCAGTACTTC. It codes for CSVENPASNEQYF. J is TRBJ2-7 and V is TRBV29-1; no clear D. The ends were cut back, 3 bases at V and 5 bases at J, with 14 bases in the middle. Looked up from germline, CDR1 is SQVTM and CDR2 is ANQGSEA. This CDR3 is 13 amino acids long.